This T cell receptor beta chain was identified in a study of prognosis after radiotherapy for stage I lung cancer. Study-wide background: A few patients had distant metastases at a median of about seven months after radiotherapy, and around 15 showed no significant progression.

Findings and caveats of the study: Counted unique TCR clones declined after stereotactic body radiation therapy (median around 10,000 versus 6,900). It was not determined whether the expanded TCR clones were tumor-specific.

Comment on this clonotype: Its antigen is not known.

With two-round multiplex PCR, TCR beta CDR3 sequences were amplified from genomic DNA. Individual primers that were specific to each TRBV and TRBJ gene served in first-round PCR. Universal primers were used in the second PCR round. TCRdb re-called the multiplex PCR reads through MiXCR, storing one row per CDR3 protein. The repertoire holds 20,000 to 30,000 distinct CDR3 sequences, with under 40% as singletons. This receptor was taken from a donor over 45 with non-small cell lung cancer. The sequencing used PBMCs, collected before or after stereotactic body radiation therapy (not recorded which).

In DNA form, the CDR3 reads TGTGCCAGCTCACCGACGGGTTCCAAAAACATTCAGTACTTC. This codes for CASSPTGSKNIQYF. The chain recombines TRBV18 with TRBJ2-4; the D is unclear. The CDR3 totals 14 residues. The ends were cut back, 3 bases at V and 2 bases at J, with 8 bases in the middle. Germline lookup yields CDR1 KGHSH and CDR2 LQKENI.